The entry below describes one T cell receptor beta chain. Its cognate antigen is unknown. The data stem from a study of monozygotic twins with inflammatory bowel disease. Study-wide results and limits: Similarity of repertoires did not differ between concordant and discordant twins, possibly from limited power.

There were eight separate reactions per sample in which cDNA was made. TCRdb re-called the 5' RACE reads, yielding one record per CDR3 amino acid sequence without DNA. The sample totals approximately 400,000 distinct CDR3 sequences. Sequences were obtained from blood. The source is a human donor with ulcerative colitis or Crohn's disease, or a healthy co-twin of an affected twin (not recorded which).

This chain's CDR3 is CASSPGWDGPTYEQYF. The V and J genes are TRBV7-9 and TRBJ2-7; TCRdb designates TRBD2, a call that cannot be tested without DNA. The CDR3 has 16 residues. The germline V gene encodes CDR1 SEHNR and CDR2 FQNEAQ (reference sequence).